Following are 8 T cell receptor beta chains from one sample sequenced in a study of cytotoxic CD8 clonotypes in ibrutinib-treated CLL. Some clones are missing from TCRdb's copy, which holds only in-frame ones; the method was immunoSEQ multiplex PCR. The sample consists of over 40,000 clones, 75% to 90% of them appearing once. This specimen consisted of PBMCs, obtained after 24 months of ibrutinib treatment. Source of these receptors: a human donor with chronic lymphocytic leukemia.

The chain combines TRBV7-9 with TRBJ2-7; 8 positions agree with TRBD2. The length of the CDR3 is 13 residues. With 3 bases clipped from V and 5 bases from J, the junction kept 3 bases outside the gene matches. Germline CDR1 SEHNR, CDR2 FQNEAQ (reference sequence). CDR3 sequence (DNA): TGTGCCAGCAGCTTCCGGACTAGCCACGAGCAGTACTTC. Its translation: CASSFRTSHEQYF.

The CDR3 reads CASSSRHGFLWVEETQYF. In DNA form, the CDR3 reads TGCGCCAGCAGCTCCCGACACGGTTTTTTGTGGGTAGAAGAGACCCAGTACTTC. This chain uses TRBV5-1 with TRBJ2-5; D is ambiguous. Deletions cut 3 bases from V and 3 bases from J, with 24 bases between. CDR1 is SGHRS, CDR2 YFSETQ, per germline. The CDR3 is made up of 18 amino acids.

This clone was seen a handful of times. This chain connects TRBV6-4 to TRBJ2-3; 8 bases line up with TRBD2. Losses at the gene ends were 4 bases for V and 4 bases for J; bases not matched to a gene: 7. Germline V gives CDR1 MRHNA, CDR2 SNTAGT. The CDR3 runs 15 residues. CDR3 loop: CASSGEAGAADTQYF. CDR3 DNA: TGTGCCAGCAGTGGAGAAGCGGGAGCAGCAGATACGCAGTATTTT.

The gene calls are TRBV7-2 and TRBJ1-5; the match to TRBD1 covers 12 bases. The CDR3 contains 18 residues. J was trimmed by 0 bases and V by 5 bases; bases with no gene match: 8. Germline lookup yields CDR1 SGHTA and CDR2 FQGNSA. CDR3 nucleotide sequence: TGTGCCAGCAGCACCTGGGACAGGGGGCGCGGTAGCAATCAGCCCCAGCATTTT. Translating gives CASSTWDRGRGSNQPQHF.

The chain uses TRBV6-1 and TRBJ2-5; possible D gene TRBD1, 5 bases. The CDR3 covers 13 residues. Germline CDR1 and CDR2: MNHNS and SASEGT. Trimming stripped 4 bases from V and 5 bases from J, with 11 bases between. CDR3 bases: TGTGCCAGCAGTGGCCAGGGAAGGGAGACCCAGTACTTC. Translation gives CASSGQGRETQYF.

The rearrangement joins TRBV6-5 to TRBJ2-1; D is unresolved. CDR1 MNHEY and CDR2 SVGAGI come from the germline V gene. The CDR3 consists of 15 residues. The V end was cut by 8 bases, the J end by 7 bases, with 21 bases between. CDR3 in amino acids: CASSGRFLGMNEQFF. DNA of the CDR3: TGTGCCAGCTCCGGGCGGTTCTTGGGTATGAATGAGCAGTTCTTC.

The chain joins TRBV29-1 to TRBJ1-2, with a weak D call TRBD1 (6 bases). With 6 bases removed from V and 3 bases from J, the gap between germline ends came to 14 bases. The CDR3 length is 13 residues. Germline CDR1 SQVTM, CDR2 ANQGSEA. CDR3 sequence reads: CSVQGRGDYGYTF. The CDR3 DNA is TGCAGCGTACAGGGCCGCGGTGACTATGGCTACACCTTC. The variable domain in full, with the rest retrieved from reference TRBV29-1 and TRBJ1-2, is SAVISQKPSRDICQRGTSLTIQCQVDSQVTMMFWYRQQPGQSLTLIATANQGSEATYESGFVIDKFPISRPNLTFSTLTVSNMSPEDSSIYLCSVQGRGDYGYTFGSGTRLTVV.

The chain employs TRBV27 and TRBJ1-2, with 11 bases aligning to TRBD1. CDR3 length: 15 amino acids. Germline V gene data show CDR1 as MNHEY and CDR2 as SMNVEV (reference sequence). V was clipped by 7 bases and J by 1 base; unmatched bases: 5. The DNA of the CDR3 is TGTGCCAGCAAGGGGACAGGGGGGTATAACTATGGCTACACCTTC. Protein sequence: CASKGTGGYNYGYTF.